The 5 T cell receptor beta chains reported below all come from one sample, sequenced in a study of blood T cell repertoires in COVID-19. Only in-frame clones appear in the TCRdb table, and some are missing; sequencing was by immunoSEQ multiplex PCR. This table has under 300,000 clones, around 80% appearing once. The specimen was peripheral blood. The origin of the receptors is an elderly man with acute or convalescent COVID-19.

The rearrangement joins TRBV3-1 (or the pseudogene TRBV3-2) to TRBJ1-1, with 7 bases fitting TRBD1. Germline V gene sequence: CDR1 LGHDT, CDR2 YNNKEL (reference sequence). The CDR3 runs 15 residues. With V trimmed by 2 bases and J by 1 base, 4 bases remained unmatched. The CDR3 protein is CASSQWGQPNTEAFF. CDR3 DNA: TGTGCCAGCAGCCAATGGGGACAGCCGAACACTGAAGCTTTCTTT.

V is TRBV19 and J is TRBJ2-2, with TRBD2 matching 8 bases. J was trimmed by 5 bases and V by 4 bases; bases with no gene match: 12. Germline V gene sequence: CDR1 LNHDA, CDR2 SQIVND (reference sequence). This CDR3 has 17 residues. CDR3 sequence reads: CASSNPPSGRGTGELFF. CDR3 bases: TGTGCCAGTAGTAACCCCCCTAGCGGGCGTGGGACCGGGGAGCTGTTTTTT. The variable domain in full, completed from reference TRBV19 and TRBJ2-2, reads DGGITQSPKYLFRKEGQNVTLSCEQNLNHDAMYWYRQDPGQGLRLIYYSQIVNDFQKGDIAEGYSVSREKKESFPLTVTSAQKNPTAFYLCASSNPPSGRGTGELFFGEGSRLTVL.

CDR3 in amino acids: CATSDSVRFQETQYF. Written as DNA, the CDR3 is TGTGCCACCAGTGATTCGGTCAGGTTCCAAGAGACCCAGTACTTC. The chain is built from TRBV24-1 and TRBJ2-5; no clear D gene. The CDR3 spans 15 residues. Germline V CDR1 and CDR2: KGHDR, SFDVKD. With 2 bases removed from V and 1 base from J, the gap between germline ends came to 10 bases.

As regards this clone: One end of the junction is discordant with germline, which a read error may explain. V gene TRBV6-1 combines with J gene TRBJ2-5, with 9 nucleotides matching TRBD1. The CDR3 contains 15 residues. Germline lookup yields CDR1 MNHNS and CDR2 SASEGT. The DNA for the CDR3 is TGTGCCAGCAGGGAAGGGGCCGGGACAGGGCGTTCCCAGTACTTC. Protein: CASREGAGTGRSQYF.

This sequence joins TRBV6-1 and TRBJ1-2; a weak D match, TRBD1 (6 bases). With 3 bases removed from V and 4 bases from J, the gap between germline ends came to 12 bases. This CDR3 spans 14 amino acids. Germline V gene sequence: CDR1 MNHNS, CDR2 SASEGT. The CDR3 DNA reads as TGTGCCAGCAGTGATGGGGGCGAGGTCTATGGCTACACCTTC. Amino acids: CASSDGGEVYGYTF.